This TCR beta chain emerged from a study of blood T cell repertoires in COVID-19. In the study overall: Acute and convalescent COVID-19 specimens originated in the United States, Italy and Spain. T cells, B-cell-depleted T cells, or PBMCs supplied cDNA or gDNA.

Between the trimmed V and J ends, which lost 6 bases and 0 bases, there was a span of 12 bases. The CDR3 has 14 residues. Germline values: CDR1 MNHEY, CDR2 SVGEGT. Enrolled during active infection, Seattle patients were then followed longitudinally. Only in-frame clones appear in the TCRdb table, and some are missing; sequencing was by immunoSEQ multiplex PCR. The table has some 130,000 clones, approximately 90% seen once. The sample was peripheral blood. The sequence derives from a man aged 55 to 70 with COVID-19, enrolled during active disease. The chain has TRBV6-2 or TRBV6-3 and TRBJ2-7; D remains unclear. The CDR3 region has the DNA TGTGCCAGCAGCCCCTCGGTGAGCTCCTACGAGCAGTACTTC. Translated, it gives CASSPSVSSYEQYF.